This T cell receptor (beta chain) was obtained from a study of breast tumors, draining lymph nodes, adjacent tissues. TCRdb reprocessed the multiplex PCR reads via MiXCR and lists one record per CDR3 protein. The table has approximately 100,000 distinct CDR3 sequences, approximately 21% seen once. Remarks on this clonotype: Its specificity is unknown.

General study results and limits: Most tumor T cells seemingly derive from lymph node, then expand in tumor.

Breast cancer patients provided tissue from their axillary draining lymph nodes. The CDR3 length is 15 residues. V was shortened by 1 base and J by 7 bases, with 12 bases between the two germline ends. Germline CDR1 is SGHRS and CDR2 is YFSETQ. The sample taken for sequencing was axillary lymph node tissue. The J gene is TRBJ1-6, the V gene TRBV5-1; D gene ambiguous. The source of this sequence is a female donor with breast cancer. Some clones in this sample may be carry-over from other donors' samples. The CDR3 nucleotides are TGCGCCAGCAGCTTGCGCTCTACCGGCAATTCACCCCTCCACTTT. Encoded protein: CASSLRSTGNSPLHF. Looking up the rest from reference TRBV5-1 and TRBJ1-6 gives the full variable domain: KAGVTQTPRYLIKTRGQQVTLSCSPISGHRSVSWYQQTPGQGLQFLFEYFSETQRNKGNFPGRFSGRQFSNSRSEMNVSTLELGDSALYLCASSLRSTGNSPLHFGNGTRLTVT.